The present TCR beta chain was sequenced within a study of blood T cells in healthy people across ages. Notes on the study in general: In long-lived donors, naive CD4+ cell counts and diversity exceeded those of aged donors. Per million T cells, TCR beta diversity dropped about linearly as age rose.

Investigators took 8 to 10 milliliters of peripheral blood from every donor. Trimming at V came to 5 bases and at J to 3 bases, leaving 6 bases not matched to a gene. The CDR3 spans 15 residues. Germline CDR1 SNHLY, CDR2 FYNNEI. Combining a sample-barcoded 5' primer with a J-beta primer mix, a second PCR ran for 7 to 11 cycles. Each CDR3 protein is one row after TCRdb ran MiXCR on the 5' RACE reads. This table has approximately 880,000 distinct CDR3 sequences, roughly 43% appearing once. As regards this clonotype: Its specificity is not known.

Sequencing input: blood. The receptor comes from a man under 40 in good health. J is TRBJ1-5 and V is TRBV2, with 8 nucleotides matching TRBD1. The CDR3 sequence: CASSRQGATNQPQHF. In DNA form, the CDR3 reads TGTGCCAGCAGTCGGCAGGGGGCGACCAATCAGCCCCAGCATTTT.